The 20 T cell receptor beta chains below all came from one sample that was sequenced in a study of cytomegalovirus exposure and HLA in healthy donors. A multiplex PCR was run with 60 Vbeta primers and 13 Jbeta primers. This table comes from immunoSEQ multiplex PCR, and its TCRdb copy is limited to in-frame clones, with some not included. The data contain some 180,000 clones, just over 75% of them singletons. Sequenced material: PBMCs. The receptors stem from a man younger than 40 in good health and CMV-seronegative.

This clone was recorded only once. The V gene is TRBV27, the J gene TRBJ2-7; TRBD2 matches at 13 bases. The CDR3 length is 18 residues. Germline loops: CDR1 MNHEY, CDR2 SMNVEV (reference sequence). The junction had 8 bases not matched to a gene; V was cut back by 3 bases and J by 0 bases. In nucleotides, the CDR3 is TGTGCCAGCAGTTTGTGGGGACTAGCGGGACAGAGCTCCTACGAGCAGTACTTC. It specifies CASSLWGLAGQSSYEQYF.

This clone was detected a few times. CDR3 in amino acids: CATSGKTEAFF. DNA of the CDR3: TGTGCCACAAGCGGGAAAACTGAAGCTTTCTTT. The J gene is TRBJ1-1, the V gene TRBV28; D not certain. The CDR3 contains 11 residues. The germline V gene encodes CDR1 MDHEN and CDR2 SYDVKM. Trimming removed 10 bases at V and 5 bases at J, with 11 bases between.

V is TRBV19 and J is TRBJ2-5, with TRBD2 identical over 13 bases. This CDR3 region has 15 residues. The ends lost 2 bases at V and 11 bases at J; junction bases unmatched: 8. CDR1 is LNHDA and CDR2 is SQIVND in the germline V gene (reference sequence). As DNA, the CDR3 is TGTGCCAGTAGTATAACCGGGACTAGCGGGACCGGGCAGTACTTC. Protein sequence: CASSITGTSGTGQYF.

The gene calls are TRBV29-1 and TRBJ2-7, with 10 nucleotides matching TRBD1. The germline V gene encodes CDR1 SQVTM and CDR2 ANQGSEA. This CDR3 contains 12 residues. V lost 7 bases and J lost 4; bases outside the gene matches: 4. CDR3 sequence reads: CSARTGGYEQYF. The CDR3 DNA reads as TGCAGCGCCCGGACAGGGGGTTACGAGCAGTACTTC.

This chain joins TRBV2 and TRBJ1-5; 8 nucleotides match TRBD1. The trim removed 6 bases at V and 3 bases at J, leaving 7 bases unmatched. This CDR3 is built from 15 residues. CDR1 and CDR2 from the germline V gene are SNHLY and FYNNEI. The DNA of the CDR3 is TGTGCCAGCAGGCCGACAGGGGCCATCAATCAGCCCCAGCATTTT. This gives the protein CASRPTGAINQPQHF. The whole variable domain, remainder taken from reference TRBV2 and TRBJ1-5, is EPEVTQTPSHQVTQMGQEVILRCVPISNHLYFYWYRQILGQKVEFLVSFYNNEISEKSEIFDDQFSVERPDGSNFTLKIRSTKLEDSAMYFCASRPTGAINQPQHFGDGTRLSIL.

V and J are TRBV7-6 and TRBJ2-3; 8 bases map to TRBD1. V was pared by 1 base and J by 4 bases, with 10 bases of the junction left unmatched. CDR1 and CDR2 (germline): SGHVS, FNYEAQ. The CDR3 length is 17 residues. The CDR3 reads CASSLGGTGGYADTQYF. As DNA, the CDR3 is TGTGCCAGCAGCTTAGGAGGCACAGGGGGTTACGCAGATACGCAGTATTTT.

The CDR3 region is CAGGDRANPPLHF. The CDR3 nucleotides are TGTGCCGGGGGGGACAGGGCGAATCCACCCCTCCACTTT. This chain connects TRBV30 to TRBJ1-6, with TRBD1 matching 9 bases. Trimming removed 8 bases from V and 11 bases from J; junction bases left unmatched: 10. The CDR3 consists of 13 residues. Per germline, CDR1 GTSNPN and CDR2 SVGIG (reference sequence).

The CDR3 region is CASSLFDRNYGYTF. The CDR3 coding sequence is TGTGCCAGCAGTTTATTCGACAGGAACTATGGCTACACCTTC. The chain recombines TRBV28 with TRBJ1-2; D may be TRBD1 (6 bases). The length of the CDR3 is 14 residues. V was clipped by 1 base and J by 2 bases, with 8 bases between them. From germline, CDR1 is MDHEN and CDR2 SYDVKM.

This clone has just one count. The chain recombines TRBV5-1 with TRBJ1-1; possibly TRBD1 for D (6 bases). The V and J ends lost 0 bases and 2 bases respectively, with 8 bases between them. The CDR3 sequence is 14 residues long. Germline CDR1 SGHRS, CDR2 YFSETQ. The CDR3 is CASSLGTANTEAFF. The CDR3 coding sequence is TGCGCCAGCAGCTTGGGGACAGCAAACACTGAAGCTTTCTTT.

This chain uses TRBV6-5 with TRBJ2-2, with D maybe TRBD1 (5 bases). V shed 5 bases and J shed 4 bases, with 14 bases lying between them. CDR3 length: 15 residues. The germline V gene has CDR1 MNHEY and CDR2 SVGAGI. The CDR3 sequence: CASSLSWGGTGELFF. The CDR3 coding sequence is TGTGCCAGCAGTCTGTCTTGGGGCGGCACCGGGGAGCTGTTTTTT.

The genes are TRBV30 and TRBJ2-2; D might be TRBD1 (5 bases). This CDR3 comprises 15 residues. Trimming left V 3 bases short and J 6 bases short, with 17 bases between. Germline assignment: CDR1 GTSNPN and CDR2 SVGIG (reference sequence). This chain's CDR3 is CAWRGVRGPAGELFF. DNA for the CDR3: TGTGCCTGGAGAGGGGTGAGAGGACCCGCCGGGGAGCTGTTTTTT.

The chain uses TRBV27 and TRBJ2-7; TRBD2 aligns across 8 bases. CDR1 is MNHEY and CDR2 is SMNVEV in the germline V gene (reference sequence). With 3 bases clipped from V and 1 base from J, the junction kept 5 bases outside the gene matches. The CDR3 spans 15 residues. The CDR3 here is CASSLELAGSYEQYF. CDR3 in DNA: TGTGCCAGCAGTTTGGAATTAGCGGGGTCCTACGAGCAGTACTTC.

This clone was seen only a few times. The V gene is TRBV5-5, the J gene TRBJ1-1, with D hard to call. CDR3 length equals 15 residues. Trimming took off 1 base at V and 3 bases at J, with 13 bases between the two ends. CDR1 and CDR2 from the germline V gene are SGHKS and YYEKEE (reference sequence). This CDR3 is CASSLRATADTEAFF. The CDR3 DNA follows: TGTGCCAGCAGCTTGAGGGCTACAGCGGACACTGAAGCTTTCTTT.

The chain joins TRBV7-3 to TRBJ2-7, with 7 bases fitting TRBD1. This CDR3 is built from 14 residues. Germline CDR1 is SGHTA and CDR2 is FQGTGA. The trim removed 5 bases at V and 3 bases at J, leaving 7 bases unmatched. The CDR3 DNA reads TGTGCCAGCAGCCAAAGTGGACAGGACTACGAGCAGTACTTC. This sequence encodes CASSQSGQDYEQYF.

V usage is TRBV5-5 and J usage is TRBJ2-5, with D hard to call. The germline V gene has CDR1 SGHKS and CDR2 YYEKEE (reference sequence). The V gene lost 1 base and the J gene lost 2 bases, with 12 bases spanning the gap. The CDR3 extends over 15 amino acids. The DNA of the CDR3 is TGTGCCAGCAGCTTGACTCCGGTCAATCAAGAGACCCAGTACTTC. This sequence encodes CASSLTPVNQETQYF.

This rearrangement joins TRBV5-6 to TRBJ2-3; 7 nucleotides align to TRBD1. V shed 2 bases, J shed 4 bases, and the junction held 4 bases outside the gene matches. CDR3 size: 14 residues. Germline V gene lookup returns CDR1 SGHDT and CDR2 YYEEEE. The CDR3, as DNA: TGTGCCAGCAGCTTACAGGGGCCCCCAGATACGCAGTATTTT. Its translation: CASSLQGPPDTQYF.

J is TRBJ2-1 and V is TRBV11-3, with a tentative D call TRBD2 (5 bases). Germline CDR1 SGHNT, CDR2 YENEEA. V was clipped by 1 base and J by 9 bases, with 7 bases between them. CDR3 length equals 12 residues. CDR3 in DNA: TGTGCCAGCAGCTTAGGGGCGGGTGAGCAGTTCTTC. It yields the protein CASSLGAGEQFF.

The chain carries TRBV28 and TRBJ1-3; D gene ambiguous. V lost 10 bases and J 3 bases, leaving 10 bases between the germline ends. CDR3 length: 12 residues. CDR1 is MDHEN, CDR2 SYDVKM, per germline. The CDR3 region has the DNA TGTGCCACGGAGTCGAGTGGAAACACCATATATTTT. Translating gives CATESSGNTIYF.

The gene calls are TRBV30 and TRBJ1-1, with 7 positions matching TRBD1. Germline V gives CDR1 GTSNPN, CDR2 SVGIG (reference sequence). V lost 1 base, J lost 0 bases, and 14 bases stayed unmatched. This CDR3 spans 18 amino acids. DNA for the CDR3: TGTGCCTGGAGTGCCTTACTAGACAGGGCTACTATGAACACTGAAGCTTTCTTT. Amino acids: CAWSALLDRATMNTEAFF.

This chain uses TRBV28 with TRBJ1-5, with D uncertain. V gave up 1 base and J gave up 7 bases, with 14 bases separating them. Per germline, CDR1 MDHEN and CDR2 SYDVKM. The CDR3 covers 15 residues. The CDR3 loop is CASSLSDGVMQPQHF. The DNA of the CDR3 is TGTGCCAGCAGTTTATCCGACGGGGTAATGCAGCCCCAGCATTTT.